The subject of this entry is one T cell receptor (beta chain). Its specificity is unknown. These data are taken from a study of identical twins. TCRdb re-derived calls from the 5' RACE reads in MiXCR, one entry per CDR3 protein. This table holds roughly 710,000 distinct CDR3 sequences, around 6% found once. Germline V gene data show CDR1 as DFQATT and CDR2 as SNEGSKA (reference sequence). The CDR3 covers 16 residues. With 1 base clipped from V and 1 base from J, the junction kept 9 bases outside the gene matches. Findings and limits, study-wide: Twin-shared out-of-frame alpha sequences showed excess low generation probability. Beta out-of-frame sequences showed weaker excess twin sharing. Insertions ran lower in abundant cord blood beta clonotypes, though not in memory repertoires.

Sequencing was done on a sample of naive T cells sorted from blood. The chain employs TRBV20-1 and TRBJ1-1; 7 nucleotides align to TRBD1. This sequence was found in a man younger than 35 in good health. The chain's CDR3 is CSARGLTGERNTEAFF. CDR3 in DNA: TGCAGTGCTAGAGGCCTAACAGGGGAGAGGAACACTGAAGCTTTCTTT.